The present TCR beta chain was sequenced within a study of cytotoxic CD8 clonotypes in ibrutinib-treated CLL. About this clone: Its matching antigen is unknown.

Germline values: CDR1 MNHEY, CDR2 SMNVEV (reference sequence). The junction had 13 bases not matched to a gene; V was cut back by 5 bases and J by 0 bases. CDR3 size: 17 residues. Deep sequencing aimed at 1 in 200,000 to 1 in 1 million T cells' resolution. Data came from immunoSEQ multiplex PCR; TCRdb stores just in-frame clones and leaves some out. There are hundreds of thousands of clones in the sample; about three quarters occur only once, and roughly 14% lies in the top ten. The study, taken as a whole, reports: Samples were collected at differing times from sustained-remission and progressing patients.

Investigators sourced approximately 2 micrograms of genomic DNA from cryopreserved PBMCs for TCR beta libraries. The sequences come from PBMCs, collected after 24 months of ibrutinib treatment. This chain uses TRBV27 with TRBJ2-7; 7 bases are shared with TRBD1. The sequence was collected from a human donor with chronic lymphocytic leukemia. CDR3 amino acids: CASSPSGWGQTSYEQYF. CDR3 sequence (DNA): TGTGCCAGCAGTCCATCCGGATGGGGACAGACCTCCTACGAGCAGTACTTC.